This entry concerns a single T cell receptor beta chain. Its antigen is not identified. This entry belongs to a study of cytomegalovirus exposure and HLA in healthy donors. The PCR used 60 Vbeta and 13 Jbeta primers. The assay was immunoSEQ multiplex PCR, and TCRdb's table has in-frame clones only and misses some. The top ten clones hold about 8% of a sample with roughly 200,000 clones, 12% of them seen once. Study-wide findings and caveats: Analyzed later, most CMV-associated TCR beta chains appeared HLA-restricted.

After removal of 1 base from V and 6 bases from J, the junction contained 6 bases not matched to a gene. This CDR3 has 15 residues. The germline V gene has CDR1 LGHNA and CDR2 YSLEER. Sequenced: PBMCs. J is TRBJ2-3 and V is TRBV4-3, with 8 nucleotides matching TRBD2. The clonotype originates from a man aged 45-65 years in good health and CMV-seropositive. This chain's CDR3 is CASSQAHQRGDTQYF. CDR3 DNA sequence: TGCGCCAGCAGCCAAGCCCACCAGCGGGGGGATACGCAGTATTTT.